Shown below are 26 T cell receptor beta chains from a single sample sequenced in a study of identical twins. TCRdb reprocessed the 5' RACE reads via MiXCR and lists one record per CDR3 protein. Of hundreds of thousands of distinct CDR3 sequences listed, about 7.3% are singletons. These same data were also listed under a study on yellow fever vaccine responses in identical twins.

The sample taken for sequencing was memory (CD45RO+) T cells sorted from blood. These receptors originate from a woman aged 18 to 35 in good health.

In its sample, this clonotype was seen many times. The J gene is TRBJ2-5, the V gene TRBV2; a weak D match, TRBD1 (6 bases). V was trimmed by 7 bases and J by 4 bases, leaving 10 bases between them. This CDR3 is 12 amino acids long. Germline V gene lookup returns CDR1 SNHLY and CDR2 FYNNEI. The CDR3 reads CASNRQVETQYF. DNA for the CDR3: TGTGCCAGCAATCGACAGGTAGAGACCCAGTACTTC.

The chain uses TRBV6-5 and TRBJ2-1, with D perhaps matching TRBD1 or TRBD2 (5 bases each). Germline V gene lookup returns CDR1 MNHEY and CDR2 SVGAGI. The length of the CDR3 is 15 residues. V was pared by 4 bases and J by 3 bases, with 13 bases between. The CDR3 nucleotides read TGTGCCAGCAGTTCCCGGGGCGGTGTCTACAATGAGCAGTTCTTC. As protein: CASSSRGGVYNEQFF.

The V call is TRBV4-2, the J call TRBJ2-5, with 11 bases fitting TRBD2. Per the germline V gene, CDR1 is LGHNA and CDR2 is YNFKEQ. After removal of 0 bases from V and 5 bases from J, the junction contained 5 bases not matched to a gene. The CDR3 totals 16 residues. The CDR3 bases are TGTGCCAGCAGCCAAGACCTTAGCGGGGGGGCCGAGACCCAGTACTTC. Translation: CASSQDLSGGAETQYF.

This clonotype was seen only a few times. The chain recombines TRBV2 with TRBJ2-7, with 8 nucleotides matching TRBD1. The CDR3 extends over 13 amino acids. Losses at the gene ends were 8 bases for V and 7 bases for J; bases not matched to a gene: 10. Germline values: CDR1 SNHLY, CDR2 FYNNEI. The CDR3 coding sequence is TGTGCCAGCGGACAGGGACGGTTGTCGGAGCAGTACGTC. Its protein product is CASGQGRLSEQYV.

This clonotype was counted between two and nine times. The J gene is TRBJ2-3, the V gene TRBV4-2; D might be TRBD1 (5 bases). The CDR3 covers 17 residues. Germline V gives CDR1 LGHNA, CDR2 YNFKEQ. V lost 2 bases to trimming and J lost 4 bases, with 19 bases between them. DNA for the CDR3: TGTGCCAGCAGCCAACTCTACTTCGAAGGGGCTGCAGATACGCAGTATTTT. It codes for CASSQLYFEGAADTQYF.

The V and J genes are TRBV3-1 and TRBJ2-5, with D uncertain. The CDR3 spans 13 residues. The ends were cut back, 3 bases at V and 2 bases at J, with 7 bases in the middle. Germline CDR1 is LGHDT and CDR2 is YNNKEL (reference sequence). CDR3 amino acids: CASSQSLQETQYF. CDR3 sequence (DNA): TGTGCCAGCAGCCAGTCCCTGCAAGAGACCCAGTACTTC.

This clonotype was seen a few times. The chain is built from TRBV28 and TRBJ1-1; possibly TRBD1 for D (5 bases). CDR1 is MDHEN and CDR2 is SYDVKM in the germline V gene. The V and J ends lost 8 bases and 5 bases respectively, with 18 bases between them. The CDR3 is 14 amino acids. The CDR3 region is CASYVESGGTEAFF. CDR3 sequence (DNA): TGTGCCAGCTATGTTGAATCGGGGGGAACTGAAGCTTTCTTT. Based on the CDR3 plus reference TRBV28 and TRBJ1-1, the full variable domain is DVKVTQSSRYLVKRTGEKVFLECVQDMDHENMFWYRQDPGLGLRLIYFSYDVKMKEKGDIPEGYSVSREKKERFSLILESASTNQTSMYLCASYVESGGTEAFFGQGTRLTVV.

This clonotype was seen many times. The chain joins TRBV5-1 to TRBJ2-3, with D perhaps matching TRBD2 (6 bases). This CDR3 is 14 amino acids long. Trimming cost V 3 bases and J 0 bases, with 8 bases left between them. Germline V CDR1 and CDR2: SGHRS, YFSETQ. CDR3 coding DNA: TGCGCCAGCAGCTCCGGGGGAAGCACAGATACGCAGTATTTT. Its protein product is CASSSGGSTDTQYF.

Ten or more counts support this clonotype. This chain links TRBV12-3 or TRBV12-4 with TRBJ2-1, with 9 bases matching TRBD2. V was clipped by 3 bases and J by 12 bases; unmatched bases: 9. This CDR3 is built from 14 residues. CDR3 DNA sequence: TGTGCCAGCAGTTTCGCGGGAGGGCCTAGTGTGCAGTTCTTC. Its translation is CASSFAGGPSVQFF.

This clonotype was seen a few times. The V gene is TRBV2, the J gene TRBJ1-6; 10 bases match TRBD1. The CDR3 consists of 14 residues. Germline V gene lookup returns CDR1 SNHLY and CDR2 FYNNEI. With V trimmed by 6 bases and J by 11 bases, 7 bases remained unmatched. CDR3 nucleotides: TGTGCCAGCAGCGGACCGGGACAGGGGACACCCCTCCACTTT. This gives the protein CASSGPGQGTPLHF.

This clonotype was observed many times. The J gene is TRBJ1-4, the V gene TRBV15; D unclear. The CDR3 contains 15 residues. Germline V gene lookup returns CDR1 LNHNV and CDR2 YYDKDF (reference sequence). Trimming pared 2 bases from V and 7 bases from J, leaving 14 bases between. The CDR3 sequence: CATSRPPWVSEKLFF. CDR3 coding DNA: TGTGCCACCAGCAGACCTCCGTGGGTTAGTGAAAAACTGTTTTTT.

This clonotype was observed many times. The V and J genes are TRBV7-6 and TRBJ1-2; D remains unclear. V lost 3 bases and J lost 7, with 0 bases in between. Germline CDR1 is SGHVS and CDR2 is FNYEAQ. This CDR3 has 9 residues. In nucleotides, the CDR3 is TGTGCCAGCAGCTTTGGCTACACCTTC. It encodes CASSFGYTF.

This clonotype was counted ten times or more. V usage is TRBV12-3 or TRBV12-4 and J usage is TRBJ1-5; 8 bases are shared with TRBD1. The CDR3 totals 17 residues. The J segment lost 0 bases and the V segment lost 4 bases, leaving 8 bases of the junction unmatched. The CDR3 protein is CASSSGQGGYSNQPQHF. CDR3 DNA: TGTGCCAGCAGTTCAGGACAGGGCGGTTATAGCAATCAGCCCCAGCATTTT.

In this sample, this clonotype turned up many times. The genes are TRBV6-6 and TRBJ1-1; 7 bases align to TRBD1. Germline assignment: CDR1 MNHNY and CDR2 SVGAGI (reference sequence). Trimming cost V 6 bases and J 6 bases; bases outside gene matches: 7. CDR3 length: 13 residues. The CDR3 DNA follows: TGTGCCAGCAGCGACAGGGTCGGGGCTGAAGCTTTCTTT. This gives the protein CASSDRVGAEAFF.

This clonotype has a count of ten or more. The chain links TRBV20-1 to TRBJ2-3; D remains unclear. This CDR3 is 11 amino acids long. Germline V gives CDR1 DFQATT, CDR2 SNEGSKA (reference sequence). Trimming pared 6 bases from V and 6 bases from J, leaving 10 bases between. This chain's CDR3 is CSAYIGDTQYF. The CDR3 DNA reads as TGCAGTGCATACATAGGGGATACGCAGTATTTT.

This clonotype has a count of ten or more. The chain has TRBV5-1 and TRBJ2-1, with D tentatively TRBD1 or TRBD2 (5 bases each). Germline CDR1 is SGHRS and CDR2 is YFSETQ. The CDR3 is made up of 15 amino acids. With 0 bases removed from V and 10 bases from J, the gap between germline ends came to 17 bases. DNA for the CDR3: TGCGCCAGCAGCTTGGGGTGGGACGGTTCCAACGAGCAGTTCTTC. This translates into CASSLGWDGSNEQFF.

This clonotype was counted only a few times. The chain employs TRBV6-1 and TRBJ1-5; D perhaps matches TRBD1 (5 bases). Trimming removed 11 bases at V and 2 bases at J, with 13 bases between. The germline V gene encodes CDR1 MNHNS and CDR2 SASEGT. This CDR3 is 13 amino acids long. The CDR3 sequence is CARMGRGNQPQHF. CDR3 nucleotides: TGTGCCCGGATGGGCAGGGGCAATCAGCCCCAGCATTTT.

This clonotype was picked up a small number of times. The CDR3: CASISADEQFF. In nucleotides, the CDR3 is TGTGCCAGCATCTCAGCGGATGAGCAGTTCTTC. V usage is TRBV2 and J usage is TRBJ2-1, with D possibly being TRBD2 (5 bases). Germline values: CDR1 SNHLY, CDR2 FYNNEI. The germline V and J ends were trimmed by 7 bases and 8 bases, with 9 bases remaining between them. There are 11 residues in the CDR3.

There are a few counts of this clonotype. This chain joins TRBV7-9 and TRBJ2-3; 12 nucleotides align to TRBD1. V shed 3 bases, J shed 6 bases, and the junction held 7 bases outside the gene matches. There are 16 residues in the CDR3. Germline loops: CDR1 SEHNR, CDR2 FQNEAQ (reference sequence). CDR3 amino acids: CASSFTRDRGLDTQYF. The CDR3 region has the DNA TGTGCCAGCAGCTTTACCCGGGACAGGGGGCTTGATACGCAGTATTTT.

J is TRBJ2-3 and V is TRBV7-3, with a tentative D call TRBD2 (6 bases). The CDR3 has 16 residues. Germline V gives CDR1 SGHTA, CDR2 FQGTGA. V gave up 2 bases and J gave up 2 bases, with 14 bases separating them. The CDR3 reads CASSLVAGRFTDTQYF. The CDR3 coding sequence is TGTGCCAGCAGCTTAGTCGCGGGGCGGTTCACAGATACGCAGTATTTT.

In its sample, this clonotype was seen a few times. The chain is built from TRBV24-1 and TRBJ2-3; a weak D match, TRBD2 (6 bases). Germline CDR1 reads KGHDR; CDR2 reads SFDVKD. This CDR3 region has 18 residues. The V and J ends lost 1 base and 3 bases respectively, with 19 bases between them. CDR3 nucleotides: TGTGCCACCAGTGATTTCATGGAGGGACGGAGGGAAACAGATACGCAGTATTTT. It codes for CATSDFMEGRRETDTQYF.

This clonotype was seen only a few times. V is TRBV7-3 and J is TRBJ2-1; 14 nucleotides match TRBD2. Germline assignment: CDR1 SGHTA and CDR2 FQGTGA. V shed 1 base, J shed 7 bases, and the junction held 6 bases outside the gene matches. The CDR3 is made up of 17 amino acids. CDR3 protein: CASSLRGTSGSGNEQFF. DNA of the CDR3: TGTGCCAGCAGCTTAAGGGGGACTAGCGGGAGTGGTAATGAGCAGTTCTTC.

There are many counts of this clonotype. The genes are TRBV6-1 and TRBJ1-2; TRBD1 matches at 7 bases. CDR3 length: 13 amino acids. Trimming took 5 bases from V and 4 from J; bases not matched to a gene: 4. The V gene's germline CDR1 is MNHNS and CDR2 SASEGT. The CDR3 sequence is CASSPDRVYGYTF. The CDR3 DNA reads as TGTGCCAGCAGTCCCGACAGGGTCTATGGCTACACCTTC.

This clonotype was detected a few times. The V and J genes are TRBV6-2 or TRBV6-3 and TRBJ2-5; 9 bases are a match to TRBD2. The trim removed 6 bases at V and 4 bases at J, leaving 15 bases unmatched. This CDR3 spans 17 amino acids. CDR1 and CDR2 (germline): MNHEY, SVGEGT. In DNA form, the CDR3 reads TGTGCCAGCAGCTACACTCCCCCCGGGACTAGCCGAGAGACCCAGTACTTC. Amino acids: CASSYTPPGTSRETQYF.

This chain links TRBV27 with TRBJ2-1; 7 nucleotides agree with TRBD2. Germline values: CDR1 MNHEY, CDR2 SMNVEV (reference sequence). This CDR3 contains 14 residues. The V and J ends lost 0 bases and 9 bases, in that order; junction bases with no gene match: 5. The CDR3: CASSLSWGGGEQFF. CDR3 nucleotide sequence: TGTGCCAGCAGTTTATCGTGGGGCGGGGGTGAGCAGTTCTTC.

This clonotype appeared many times. The chain is built from TRBV24-1 and TRBJ2-3; 9 bases are shared with TRBD2. The CDR3 loop spans 16 amino acids. V gave up 10 bases and J gave up 0 bases; unmatched junction bases: 10. Germline V CDR1 and CDR2: KGHDR, SFDVKD. The CDR3 spells CATSIGLAGSTDTQYF. Written as DNA, the CDR3 is TGTGCCACTTCCATTGGGCTAGCGGGGAGCACAGATACGCAGTATTTT.